This note documents a single TCR beta chain sequence. The antigen it recognizes is unknown. Base qualities are missing; no much larger clone stands one base away. The germline V gene gives CDR1 as ENHRY and CDR2 as SYGVKD. V drops 4 bases and J drops 5 bases, leaving 8 bases in between. The CDR3, cysteine through phenylalanine, is 12 amino acids long. Of all the DNA, just the CDR3 is kept, 36 bases in frame from base 1. The collaborating institutions used their own protocols to collect whole blood in K2EDTA tubes. Collaborator samples were shipped for TCRbeta analysis as frozen whole blood, isolated PBMCs, or DNA extracted from either sample type. This specimen comes from a study of blood T cell repertoires in COVID-19 (dated by TCRdb to about 2020). Background on the whole study: Samples from collaborators originated in the United States, Italy and Spain and spanned both the acute and convalescent phases of COVID-19. Deeply sampled blood TCRbeta repertoires from subjects exposed to, actively infected with, or recovered from COVID-19 were included in the dataset. A de-identified subject ID, COVID-19 status, age in years and sex were almost always included in the sample metadata. The prospective study material was composed of cDNA or gDNA derived from T cells, B-cell-depleted T cells, or PBMCs. A freely available public database, intended as a resource for researchers studying the immune response to SARS-CoV-2, is where the repertoires were released. Where HLA class I and class II types were available, the types were taken from metadata supplied by the sample provider, not from assay-based typing. Samples were obtained from the ongoing ImmuneRACE study (first 160 participants) and from some 1,300 subjects provided by 6 global collaborators. The study at large found these results: The amount of clinical and demographic metadata varied by source and participant and was provided uncurated.

The immunoSEQ Assay, a bias-controlled multiplex PCR, was used to amplify TCRbeta CDR3 regions from genomic DNA. In the authors' own workflow: Within the assay, amplification of reference gene primers was used to estimate how many nucleated cells each sample contained. Sequence reads were collapsed and filtered to measure the absolute abundance of every unique TCRbeta CDR3 rearrangement. For each sample, productive Simpson clonality was calculated by taking the square root of Simpson's diversity index across productive rearrangements. The clones in this table, taken by TCRdb from immuneACCESS, are in-frame only. Not every clone is retained; where verified, under half of the shortfall comes from an unresolved V gene, and the cause of the rest is unknown. V and J calls and clone size are copied from that table; D and trimming were computed from the DNA. The sample has roughly 30,000 clones on record, roughly 83% of them singletons. The ten top clones hold about 10% of the sample.

The receptor comes from a man older than 75 with active COVID-19. The sequence joins TRBV10-3 to TRBJ1-1; no confident D gene assignment can be made. The sample consisted of peripheral blood. The CDR3 loop reads CAISARETEAFF. The sequence in DNA is TGTGCCATCAGTGCTAGAGAAACTGAAGCTTTCTTT.